The T cell receptor (beta chain) under discussion was sequenced for a study of blood T cell repertoires in COVID-19. Study-level background: Researchers got acute and convalescent COVID-19 samples from the United States, Italy and Spain. T cells, B-cell-depleted T cells, or PBMCs provided the cDNA or gDNA that served as material.

CDR1 MDHEN and CDR2 SYDVKM come from the germline V gene. The CDR3 has 17 amino acids. V was pared by 3 bases and J by 1 base, with 6 bases of the junction left unmatched. As originally analysed: Quantification of nucleated cells was approximated via reference gene primer amplification. The repertoire was sequenced with immunoSEQ multiplex PCR; TCRdb's copy has only in-frame clones and lacks some. The V and J calls and clone size are taken from that table; D and trimming were inferred from the DNA. The table has approximately 240,000 clones, over 75% seen once. The chain links TRBV28 to TRBJ2-2; 9 bases are shared with TRBD1. The receptor comes from a woman aged 35 to 49 who had recovered from COVID-19. Sequencing was done on a sample of peripheral blood. DNA of the CDR3: TGTGCCAGCAGTTTCCCCCGGGACAGGGAGAACACCGGGGAGCTGTTTTTT. This encodes CASSFPRDRENTGELFF.